Sequencing of this T cell receptor beta chain was carried out in a study of control samples from healthy donors and cancer patients. The CDR3 is 14 residues long. The V and J ends lost 0 bases and 6 bases respectively, with 11 bases between them. Germline CDR1 and CDR2: SGHTA and FQGNSA. TCRdb's copy holds only in-frame clones and misses some; the assay was immunoSEQ multiplex PCR. The data show some 130,000 clones, roughly 90% seen once. Sequencing was done on a sample of blood. The chain joins TRBV7-2 to TRBJ2-5; D gene uncertain. The TCR was taken from a man in his late teens or twenties in good health. The CDR3 DNA follows: TGTGCCAGCAGCTTAGCCACCCCACCCAAGACCCAGTACTTC. Translating it yields CASSLATPPKTQYF.